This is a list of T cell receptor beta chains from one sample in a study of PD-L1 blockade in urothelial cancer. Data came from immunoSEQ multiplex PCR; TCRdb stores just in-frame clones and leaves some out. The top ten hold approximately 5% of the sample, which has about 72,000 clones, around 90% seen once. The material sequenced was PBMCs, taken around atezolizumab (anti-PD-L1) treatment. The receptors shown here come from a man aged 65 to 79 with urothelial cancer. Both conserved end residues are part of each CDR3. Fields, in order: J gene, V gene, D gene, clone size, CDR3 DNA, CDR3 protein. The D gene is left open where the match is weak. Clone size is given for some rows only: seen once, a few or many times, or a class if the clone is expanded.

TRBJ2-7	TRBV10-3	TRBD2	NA	TGTGCCATCGGAACCGGGACTACCTACGAGCAGTACTTC	CAIGTGTTYEQYF
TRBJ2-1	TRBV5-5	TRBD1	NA	TGTGCCAGCAGCTGGACAGGGGTGAGCTCCTACAATGAGCAGTTCTTC	CASSWTGVSSYNEQFF
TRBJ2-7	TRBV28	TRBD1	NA	TGTGCCAGCAGTTTTTTGTCGGGACAGGGCACCTACGAGCAGTACTTC	CASSFLSGQGTYEQYF
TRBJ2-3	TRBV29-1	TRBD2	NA	TGCAGCGTTGAAGGTGAACGGGGGGGGAATACAGATACGCAGTATTTT	CSVEGERGGNTDTQYF
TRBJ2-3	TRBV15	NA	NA	TGTGCCACCAGCAGAACCGGGATACAGACTAGCACAGATACGCAGTATTTT	CATSRTGIQTSTDTQYF
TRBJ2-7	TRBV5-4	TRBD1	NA	TGTGCCAGCAGCCCAGGACAGGGGGCGTGGGAGCAGTACTTC	CASSPGQGAWEQYF
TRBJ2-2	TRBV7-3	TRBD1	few	TGTGCCAGCCGACAGGGGGAATTTGGCGGGGAGCTGTTTTTT	CASRQGEFGGELFF
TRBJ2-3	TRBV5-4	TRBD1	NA	TGTGCCAGCAGCCCGGGACAGGGGGAAACAGATACGCAGTATTTT	CASSPGQGETDTQYF
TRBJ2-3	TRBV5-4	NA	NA	TGTGCCAGCGGCCTCGAAAGCGGCACAGATACGCAGTATTTT	CASGLESGTDTQYF
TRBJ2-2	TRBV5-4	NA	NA	TGTGCCAGCAGCAAGCCCGGGGAGCTGTTTTTT	CASSKPGELFF
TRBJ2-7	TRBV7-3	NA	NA	TGTGCCAGCAGCGATGGACTCCCCCCCTACGAGCAGTACTTC	CASSDGLPPYEQYF
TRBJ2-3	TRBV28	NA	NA	TGTGCCAGCAGTTCCCCGCCAGGGTATGGGACAGATACGCAGTATTTT	CASSSPPGYGTDTQYF
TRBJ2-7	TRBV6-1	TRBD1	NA	TGTGCCATCGAGCCGGGACAGTCCTACGAGCAGTACTTC	CAIEPGQSYEQYF
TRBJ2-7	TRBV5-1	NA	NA	TGCGCCAGCAGCTTGGAACAGACCTACGAGCAGTACTTC	CASSLEQTYEQYF
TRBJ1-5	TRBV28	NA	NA	TGTGCCACCGGCCGAAGCGGTCCAAAAAATCAGCCCCAGCATTTT	CATGRSGPKNQPQHF
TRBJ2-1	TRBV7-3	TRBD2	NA	TGTGCCAGCAGCACGCAATCGGGACTAGCGGGAGCTGGTGAGCAGTTCTTC	CASSTQSGLAGAGEQFF
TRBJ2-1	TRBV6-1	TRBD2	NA	TGTGCCACTCAACTAGCGGGACAGTACAATGAGCAGTTCTTC	CATQLAGQYNEQFF
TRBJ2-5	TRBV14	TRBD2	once	TGTGCCAGCAGCCAATTGATATTTTCGGGGACTAGCTTAAGAAGGGAGACCCAGTACTTC	CASSQLIFSGTSLRRETQYF
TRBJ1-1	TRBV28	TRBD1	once	TGTGCCAGCAGTCCGAGACAGGGGCAAAACACTGAAGCTTTCTTT	CASSPRQGQNTEAFF
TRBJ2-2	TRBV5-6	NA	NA	TGTGCCAGCAGCTTGGCGGGATTGGTAACCGGGGAGCTGTTTTTT	CASSLAGLVTGELFF
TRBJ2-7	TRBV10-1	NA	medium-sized	TGCGCCAGCAGTGAGGGGTCTGCGGGAACCTACGAGCAGTACTTC	CASSEGSAGTYEQYF
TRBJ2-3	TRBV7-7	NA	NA	TGTGCCAGCAGCTTATTAAGGGGAGATACGCAGTATTTT	CASSLLRGDTQYF
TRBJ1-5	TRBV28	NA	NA	TGTGCCAGCAGTTTCCCCGGGGGGGCAAATCAGCCCCAGCATTTT	CASSFPGGANQPQHF
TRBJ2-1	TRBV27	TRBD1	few	TGTGCCAGCAGACAAATGTGGGACAGCTCCTACAATGAGCAGTTCTTC	CASRQMWDSSYNEQFF
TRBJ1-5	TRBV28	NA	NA	TGTGCCAGCAGTCTATCTGTGGCGGGAAATCAGCCCCAGCATTTT	CASSLSVAGNQPQHF
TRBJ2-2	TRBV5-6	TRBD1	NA	TGTGCCAGCAGCCCGACGGACAGGGGCGCAAGAAACGGGGAGCTGTTTTTT	CASSPTDRGARNGELFF
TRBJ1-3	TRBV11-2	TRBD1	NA	TGTGCCAGCAGCACTTCGACAGGGGGCAATGGAAACACCATATATTTT	CASSTSTGGNGNTIYF
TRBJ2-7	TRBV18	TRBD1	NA	TGTGCCAGCTCACCTCAGGACAGGGTGCGTTTGGACGAGCAGTACTTC	CASSPQDRVRLDEQYF
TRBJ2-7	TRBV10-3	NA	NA	TGTGCCATCAACCCCGGGGGTACCTACGAGCAGTACTTC	CAINPGGTYEQYF
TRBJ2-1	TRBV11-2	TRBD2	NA	TGTGCCAGCAGCTTAGAGTTGCTAGCGGGCGACAATGAGCAGTTCTTC	CASSLELLAGDNEQFF
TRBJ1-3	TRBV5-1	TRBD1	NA	TGCGCCAGCAAGGGACAGGGGCCTGGAAACACCATATATTTT	CASKGQGPGNTIYF
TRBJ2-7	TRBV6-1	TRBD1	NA	TGTGCCAGCGGGACAGGGGCCGTCTACGAGCAGTACTTC	CASGTGAVYEQYF
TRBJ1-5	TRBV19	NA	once	TGTGCCAGCGCCGGGGACTACCCAATAGGCAATCAGCCCCAGCATTTT	CASAGDYPIGNQPQHF
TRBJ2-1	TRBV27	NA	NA	TGTGCCAGCAGTTTTATGTTGACTGGCGGGCGGTACAATGAGCAGTTCTTC	CASSFMLTGGRYNEQFF
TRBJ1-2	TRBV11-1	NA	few	TGTGCCAGCAGTCAGACAGGCTATGGCTACACCTTC	CASSQTGYGYTF
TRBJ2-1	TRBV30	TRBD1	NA	TGTGCCTGGAGTGGCCGGGACAGGGGGCTCGATGAGCAGTTCTTC	CAWSGRDRGLDEQFF
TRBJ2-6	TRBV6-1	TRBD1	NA	TGTGCCAGCAGTGAACTACAGGGGACTGGGGCCAACGTCCTGACTTTC	CASSELQGTGANVLTF
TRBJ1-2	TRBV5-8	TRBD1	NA	TGTGCCAGCAGCTCGACTCACAGGGGACCCTATGGCTACACCTTC	CASSSTHRGPYGYTF
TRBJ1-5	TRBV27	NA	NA	TGTGCCAGCACCCAGACAGGACTGGTCGGCCAGCCCCAGCATTTT	CASTQTGLVGQPQHF
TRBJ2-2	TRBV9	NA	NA	TGTGCCAGCAGCGTAGAGGGACACAACACCGGGGAGCTGTTTTTT	CASSVEGHNTGELFF
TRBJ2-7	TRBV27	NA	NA	TGTGCCAGCAGTTTAAAAGTGAGCTACGAGCAGTACTTC	CASSLKVSYEQYF
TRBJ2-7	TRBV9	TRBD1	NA	TGTGCCAGCAGCTCGAGGACAGGATCCCACTACGAGCAGTACTTC	CASSSRTGSHYEQYF
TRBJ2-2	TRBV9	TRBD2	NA	TGTGCCAGCAGCTCCTACGGGACTAGCGGGACCGGGGAGCTGTTTTTT	CASSSYGTSGTGELFF
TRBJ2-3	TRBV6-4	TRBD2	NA	TGTGCCAGCACGAGCCCCCAGACTAGCGGGAGGGAGGGGGGGACAGATACGCAGTATTTT	CASTSPQTSGREGGTDTQYF
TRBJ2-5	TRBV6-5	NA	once	TGTGCCAGCAGTTACGTAGGAGGCGGGCGGGCTGGGGCCCAGTACTTC	CASSYVGGGRAGAQYF
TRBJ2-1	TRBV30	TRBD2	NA	TGTGCCTGGAGTGTAAGCGTCCTAGCGGGAGATTCTAATGAGCAGTTCTTC	CAWSVSVLAGDSNEQFF
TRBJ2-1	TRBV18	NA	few	TGTGCCAGCTCACCATCTCCCCAGGATGAGCAGTTCTTC	CASSPSPQDEQFF
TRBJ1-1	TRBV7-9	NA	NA	TGTGCCAGCAGCCGACAGGTTCGGACTGAAGCTTTCTTT	CASSRQVRTEAFF